These T cell receptor beta chains were read from a single sample in a study of blood T cell repertoires in COVID-19. Method: immunoSEQ multiplex PCR; TCRdb's copy keeps in-frame clones and lacks some. The table lists hundreds of thousands of clones, around 87% of them singletons. Material: peripheral blood. The receptors derive from a man between 65 and 79 years old with acute or convalescent COVID-19. CDR3s include the opening cysteine and the closing phenylalanine or tryptophan. Each record gives: D gene, clone size, V gene, J gene, CDR3 DNA, CDR3 protein. D genes are given only for firm matches. A row's size may be missing; if present it is once, few, many or a size class.

TRBD2,-,TRBV6-5,TRBJ2-7,TGTGCCAGCAGTTACTCGGTAGCGGGCCTTACCTACGAGCAGTACTTC,CASSYSVAGLTYEQYF
-,once,TRBV6-2/TRBV6-3,TRBJ2-5,TGTGCCAGCAGTTACTCGAAGGGAGGGACCCAGTACTTC,CASSYSKGGTQYF
-,-,TRBV7-2,TRBJ1-5,TGTGCCAGCAGCTCAGCGGGGGGTACAGTACAGCCCCAGCATTTT,CASSSAGGTVQPQHF
TRBD2,-,TRBV5-1,TRBJ2-3,TGCGCCAGCAGCCCCATAGCGGGAAGCACAGATACGCAGTATTTT,CASSPIAGSTDTQYF
TRBD1,once,TRBV28,TRBJ2-6,TGTGCCAGCAGCCTACGGACAGGGGCTACCGTCCTGACTTTC,CASSLRTGATVLTF
-,-,TRBV7-2,TRBJ2-1,TGTGCCAGCAGCTTAGGCCAGGGGAATGAGCAGTTCTTC,CASSLGQGNEQFF
TRBD1,-,TRBV12-5,TRBJ1-1,TGTGCTAGCAGTCCAGGGGGCTACGGCACTGAAGCTTTCTTT,CASSPGGYGTEAFF
TRBD2,-,TRBV27,TRBJ2-1,TGTGCCAGCAGTTTAAGAGCGGGGACTTACAATGAGCAGTTCTTC,CASSLRAGTYNEQFF
-,-,TRBV6-5,TRBJ1-4,TGTGCCAGCACCGGGACACCTAATGAAAAACTGTTTTTT,CASTGTPNEKLFF
-,-,TRBV20-1,TRBJ1-3,TGCAGTGCTAGTTCCCGAGCTGGAAACACCATATATTTT,CSASSRAGNTIYF
-,once,TRBV28,TRBJ1-5,TGTGCCAGCAGCTCGGCTGCCCTAGGGAGCCATCAGCCCCAGCATTTT,CASSSAALGSHQPQHF
-,few,TRBV30,TRBJ1-1,TGTGCCTGGAGCGCGCGGGCGAACACTGAAGCTTTCTTT,CAWSARANTEAFF
TRBD1,once,TRBV7-8,TRBJ1-1,TGTGCCAGCAGCCGACAGGGGGCGCGAGCTTTCTTT,CASSRQGARAFF
TRBD2,-,TRBV30,TRBJ2-1,TGTGCCCGCTGGGACTACGGTGAGCAGTTCTTC,CARWDYGEQFF
-,-,TRBV28,TRBJ1-1,TGTGTGAGTTCGTGGAACACTGAAGCTTTCTTT,CVSSWNTEAFF
-,few,TRBV4-2,TRBJ2-1,TGTGCCAGCAGCCAAGCGGGGTTAAGGTTAACTGAGCAGTTCTTC,CASSQAGLRLTEQFF
TRBD1,once,TRBV19,TRBJ1-2,TGTGCCAGTAGTACTCGACAGGGGCGAGAGTATGGCTACACCTTC,CASSTRQGREYGYTF
-,-,TRBV10-3,TRBJ1-2,TGTGCCATCAGTGAGTACGGGACATCAGGCTACACCTTC,CAISEYGTSGYTF
TRBD2,-,TRBV24-1,TRBJ2-2,TGTGCCACCAGTGATTTTAAGACCCGGACTAGCCGGAACACCGGGGAGCTGTTTTTT,CATSDFKTRTSRNTGELFF
TRBD2,once,TRBV7-2,TRBJ2-1,TGTGCCAGCAGCTTAGCGGCTAGCGGGGGTAGCTCCTACAATGAGCAGTTCTTC,CASSLAASGGSSYNEQFF
TRBD1,few,TRBV28,TRBJ2-7,TGTGCCAGCAGCACAGATATCTGGACAGGCGGATTTGGGTTAGGATCCTACGAGCAGTACTTC,CASSTDIWTGGFGLGSYEQYF
TRBD1,few,TRBV27,TRBJ2-2,TGTGCCAGCAGTCCGGAGGACAGGGTGGACACCGGGGAGCTGTTTTTT,CASSPEDRVDTGELFF
-,-,TRBV11-2,TRBJ2-3,TGTGCCAGCAGCCCTGTGAGTCCCACAGATACGCAGTATTTT,CASSPVSPTDTQYF
-,-,TRBV14,TRBJ2-1,TGTGCCAGCAGCTACTCTACGTACAATGAGCAGTTCTTC,CASSYSTYNEQFF
TRBD2,-,TRBV4-2,TRBJ2-3,TGTGCCAGCAGCCTACATTTAGCGGGGGCGATCACAGATACGCAGTATTTT,CASSLHLAGAITDTQYF
-,-,TRBV21-1,TRBJ2-7,TGTGCCAGCAGCAAATTTCACGGGTACGAGCAGTACTTC,CASSKFHGYEQYF
-,-,TRBV20-1,TRBJ1-1,TGCAGTGCTCCCGTCGGTACTGAAGCTTTCTTT,CSAPVGTEAFF
-,-,TRBV21-1,TRBJ1-5,TGTGCCAGCAGCAAAGGGGGACGGGGGGTAAATCAGCCCCAGCATTTT,CASSKGGRGVNQPQHF
-,-,TRBV5-4,TRBJ1-2,TGTGCCAGCAGCTTGAAAGACAGTAACTATGGCTACACCTTC,CASSLKDSNYGYTF
TRBD2,-,TRBV11-3,TRBJ2-1,TGTGCCAGCAGCTTCCTTGGGAGGGATAGCAATGAGCAGTTCTTC,CASSFLGRDSNEQFF
-,-,TRBV19,TRBJ2-1,TGTGCCAGTAGTAGACAGGGAGGCTACAATGAGCAGTTCTTC,CASSRQGGYNEQFF
-,once,TRBV18,TRBJ1-1,TGTGCCAGCTCACCACCGAGTAGGGGGAACACTGAAGCTTTCTTT,CASSPPSRGNTEAFF
-,-,TRBV27,TRBJ1-3,TGTGCCAGCAGTCCAAGACAGACGGTTGTCGGAAACACCATATATTTT,CASSPRQTVVGNTIYF
-,-,TRBV3-1/TRBV3-2,TRBJ1-5,TGTGCCAGCAGCGACAGTTACAATCAGCCCCAGCATTTT,CASSDSYNQPQHF
TRBD2,-,TRBV19,TRBJ2-1,TGTGCCAGTAGTCGACTAGCAGTCAACAATGAGCAGTTCTTC,CASSRLAVNNEQFF
-,-,TRBV2,TRBJ1-4,TGTGCCAGCAGTGACAGGGTTAATGAAAAACTGTTTTTT,CASSDRVNEKLFF
-,once,TRBV29-1,TRBJ2-5,TGCAGCGTTGGGAGGGCGGGGGAGACCCAGTACTTC,CSVGRAGETQYF
-,-,TRBV29-1,TRBJ2-3,TGCAGCGTTGACACCTCTAGCGCTCGGGATACGCAGTATTTT,CSVDTSSARDTQYF
-,-,TRBV7-9,TRBJ2-7,TGTGCCAGCAGCTCGGCGACGGGACTCCATCCCTACGAGCAGTACTTC,CASSSATGLHPYEQYF
-,-,TRBV7-9,TRBJ1-1,TGTGCCAGCAGCTCGTACGAGTTTTTGAACACTGAAGCTTTCTTT,CASSSYEFLNTEAFF
-,-,TRBV20-1,TRBJ2-1,TGCAGTGCTAGTGGGCCCGGAGACAGGTACAATGAGCAGTTCTTC,CSASGPGDRYNEQFF
TRBD1,-,TRBV20-1,TRBJ2-7,TGCAGTGCGGGACAGTACGAGCAGTACTTC,CSAGQYEQYF
TRBD2,-,TRBV5-4,TRBJ2-3,TGTGCCAGCACCAATGATCCAGGACTAGCCGGTGATACGCAGTATTTT,CASTNDPGLAGDTQYF
-,-,TRBV5-1,TRBJ1-6,TGCGCCAGCAGCCTCTCACAGGGTTCACCCCTCCACTTT,CASSLSQGSPLHF
-,-,TRBV9,TRBJ1-2,TGTGCCAGCAGCGTAGGCAGGGGCTATGGCTACACCTTC,CASSVGRGYGYTF
TRBD2,-,TRBV5-5,TRBJ2-5,TGTGCCAGCAGCTCGAATGGACTAGCGTGGGAGACCCAGTACTTC,CASSSNGLAWETQYF
TRBD2,-,TRBV6-6,TRBJ2-1,TGTGCCAGCAGTTACACAATAGCGGGAGGGTACAATGAGCAGTTCTTC,CASSYTIAGGYNEQFF
-,-,TRBV5-6,TRBJ2-3,TGTGCCAGCAGCTTGGCGGCGGGGGATACGCAGTATTTT,CASSLAAGDTQYF
TRBD1,once,TRBV2,TRBJ1-2,TGTGCCAGCTCTCGACAGGGACCTAACTATGGCTACACCTTC,CASSRQGPNYGYTF
TRBD2,-,TRBV29-1,TRBJ2-1,TGCAGCGTTGGACCCCTTCGTAGCGGGGGGTTTAATGAGCAGTTCTTC,CSVGPLRSGGFNEQFF
TRBD1,once,TRBV4-2,TRBJ1-5,TGTGCCAGCAGCCAAGAGCCGGGACAGGGCAATCAGCCCCAGCATTTT,CASSQEPGQGNQPQHF
TRBD1,few,TRBV18,TRBJ1-5,TGTGCCAGCTCACCGGGGACAGGGTTGGGTCAGCCCCAGCATTTT,CASSPGTGLGQPQHF
TRBD2,-,TRBV3-1/TRBV3-2,TRBJ2-7,TGTGCCAGCAGCCGACGACTAGCCACCTACGAGCAGTACTTC,CASSRRLATYEQYF
-,-,TRBV3-1/TRBV3-2,TRBJ1-4,TGTGCCAGCAGCCAAGATCGGGGGAGGGCTGAAAAACTGTTTTTT,CASSQDRGRAEKLFF
-,once,TRBV5-1,TRBJ1-1,TGCGCCAGCAGCTTGGCCCGTCCGAACACTGAAGCTTTCTTT,CASSLARPNTEAFF
-,once,TRBV12-3/TRBV12-4,TRBJ1-1,TGTGCCAGCAGCAAAGGAGCCGGGACAGAAGCTTTCTTT,CASSKGAGTEAFF
TRBD2,-,TRBV4-1,TRBJ2-5,TGCGCCAGCAGCCAAGGACTAGCGGGGGGGTTACGGGAGACCCAGTACTTC,CASSQGLAGGLRETQYF